This record covers a single T cell receptor beta chain. These data are taken from a study of T cell changes during pregnancy in multiple sclerosis. Germline loops: CDR1 SGDLS, CDR2 YYNGEE. After removal of 0 bases from V and 7 bases from J, the junction contained 15 bases not matched to a gene. This CDR3 comprises 18 residues. Produced via immunoSEQ multiplex PCR; TCRdb's table is partial and in-frame only. The sample shows about 42,000 clones, around 84% of them seen only once. The V and J genes are TRBV9 and TRBJ2-2, with TRBD2 matching 7 bases. Sequencing was performed on CD4+ T cells from peripheral blood mononuclear cells, taken before pregnancy. This clonotype was obtained from a female donor with multiple sclerosis, enrolled in a pregnancy study. The CDR3 sequence: CASSVGLFGLVGHGELFF. The CDR3 DNA reads as TGTGCCAGCAGCGTAGGATTGTTCGGACTAGTTGGTCACGGGGAGCTGTTTTTT.